A single T cell receptor beta chain is shown here with its context. The PCR contained 60 Vbeta and 13 Jbeta primers. Using immunoSEQ multiplex PCR, the repertoire was profiled, and TCRdb retains in-frame clones only, with some absent. The specimen's table records around 39,000 clones. This record belongs to a study of cytomegalovirus exposure and HLA in healthy donors. CDR1 and CDR2 from the germline V gene are GTSNPN and SVGIG (reference sequence). The CDR3 loop spans 16 amino acids. Trimming pared 2 bases from V and 4 bases from J, leaving 15 bases between. This chain uses TRBV30 with TRBJ2-6; D unresolved. The sample consisted of PBMCs. This sequence was found in a male donor in good health and CMV-seronegative. CDR3 in amino acids: CAWSSARVTGANVLTF. The CDR3 DNA is TGTGCCTGGAGTTCCGCTCGGGTAACCGGGGCCAACGTCCTGACTTTC.